Detailed here is one T cell receptor beta chain. Its antigen is unknown. The data derive from a study of T cell responses to AZD1222 COVID-19 vaccine. Trimming removed 1 base from V and 2 bases from J, with 12 bases in between. CDR1 and CDR2 from the germline V gene are SGHVS and FQNEAQ. CDR3 length: 16 residues. The study, taken as a whole, reports: Two AZD1222 doses significantly raised spike-specific TCR breadth and depth over controls. Nearly half of the spike-specific TCRs reportedly recognize variant regions that carry no mutations. Repertoires were sampled only after the peak T cell response.

The table came from immunoSEQ multiplex PCR; TCRdb's copy has only in-frame clones and leaves some out. The sample lists approximately 110,000 clones; about 80% were seen once. This clonotype was obtained from an adult in good health. The sample here was peripheral blood, taken on day 0 of AZD1222 vaccination. The chain employs TRBV7-8 and TRBJ1-5; perhaps TRBD1 as D (5 bases). The CDR3 sequence: CASSLGGGFGNQPQHF. Written as DNA, the CDR3 is TGTGCCAGCAGCTTAGGTGGGGGTTTTGGCAATCAGCCCCAGCATTTT.